This T cell receptor (beta chain) appears in the sequencing data of a study of shared clonotypes between healthy human individuals. Produced via immunoSEQ multiplex PCR; TCRdb's table is partial and in-frame only. The sample yields about 870,000 clones, 90% to 95% seen once. As defined, naive CD8 cells were CD45RO-negative and positively selected for CCR7, with terminally differentiated effector memory CD45RA+ cells excluded. Trimming took 4 bases from V and 0 from J, leaving 15 bases between them. The length of the CDR3 is 16 residues. Germline CDR1 is SGDLS and CDR2 is YYNGEE. The gene calls are TRBV9 and TRBJ2-3; D assignment may be TRBD1 or TRBD2 (5 bases each). The source is a man aged 25-45 years in good health. The sequencing input was naive CD8+ T cells sorted from blood. As DNA, the CDR3 is TGTGCCAGCAGCCAAACAGGAGGCGTCAGCACAGATACGCAGTATTTT. As protein: CASSQTGGVSTDTQYF.